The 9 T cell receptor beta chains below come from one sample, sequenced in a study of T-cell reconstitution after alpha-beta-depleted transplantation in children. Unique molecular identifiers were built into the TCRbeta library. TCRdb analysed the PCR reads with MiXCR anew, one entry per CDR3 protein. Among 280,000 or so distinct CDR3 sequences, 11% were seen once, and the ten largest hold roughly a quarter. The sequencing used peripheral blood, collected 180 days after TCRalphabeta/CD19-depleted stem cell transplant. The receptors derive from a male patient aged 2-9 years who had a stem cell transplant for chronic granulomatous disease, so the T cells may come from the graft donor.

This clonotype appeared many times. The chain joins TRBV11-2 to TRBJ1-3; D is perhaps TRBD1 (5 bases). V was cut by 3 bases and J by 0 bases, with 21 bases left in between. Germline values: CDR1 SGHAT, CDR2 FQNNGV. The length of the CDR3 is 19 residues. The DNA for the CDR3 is TGTGCCAGCAGCTTGGTCGCGGCGGTGGGGGGGAGCTCTGGAAACACCATATATTTT. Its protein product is CASSLVAAVGGSSGNTIYF.

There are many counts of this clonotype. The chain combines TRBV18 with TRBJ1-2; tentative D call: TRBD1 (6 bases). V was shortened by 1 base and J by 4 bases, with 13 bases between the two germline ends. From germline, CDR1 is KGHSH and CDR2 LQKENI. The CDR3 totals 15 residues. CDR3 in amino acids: CASSPRGPEVYGYTF. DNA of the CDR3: TGTGCCAGCTCACCACGGGGGCCGGAGGTCTATGGCTACACCTTC.

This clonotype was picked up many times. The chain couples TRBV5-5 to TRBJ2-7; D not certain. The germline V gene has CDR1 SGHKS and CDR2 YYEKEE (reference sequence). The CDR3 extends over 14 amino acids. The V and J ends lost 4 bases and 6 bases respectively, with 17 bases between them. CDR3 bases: TGTGCCAGCAGCAGGAATGCGCGTTTAGGCGAGCAGTACTTC. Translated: CASSRNARLGEQYF.

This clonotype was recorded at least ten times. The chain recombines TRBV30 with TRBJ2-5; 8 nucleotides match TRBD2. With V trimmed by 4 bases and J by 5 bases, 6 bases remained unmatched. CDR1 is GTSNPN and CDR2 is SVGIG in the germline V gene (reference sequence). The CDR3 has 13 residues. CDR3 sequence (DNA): TGTGCCTGGAAGGGACTAGTGGGGGAGACCCAGTACTTC. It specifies CAWKGLVGETQYF.

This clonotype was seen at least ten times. The CDR3 nucleotides read TGTGCCAGCAGTTTATTGCTTGGGACAACTTCTACTTCCTCCTACAATGAGCAGTTCTTC. Translation: CASSLLLGTTSTSSYNEQFF. V usage is TRBV28 and J usage is TRBJ2-1, with D possibly TRBD1 on 6 matching bases. This CDR3 spans 20 amino acids. Germline lookup yields CDR1 MDHEN and CDR2 SYDVKM. V lost 1 base to trimming and J lost 0 bases, with 22 bases between them. Filled out from reference TRBV28 and TRBJ2-1, the complete variable domain reads DVKVTQSSRYLVKRTGEKVFLECVQDMDHENMFWYRQDPGLGLRLIYFSYDVKMKEKGDIPEGYSVSREKKERFSLILESASTNQTSMYLCASSLLLGTTSTSSYNEQFFGPGTRLTVL.

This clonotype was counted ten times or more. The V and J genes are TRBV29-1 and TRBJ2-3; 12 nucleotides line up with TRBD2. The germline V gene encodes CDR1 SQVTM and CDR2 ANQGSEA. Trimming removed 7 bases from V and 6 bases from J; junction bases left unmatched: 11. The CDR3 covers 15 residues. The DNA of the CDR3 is TGCAGCGCCCAGACGACTAGCGGGGGTAGGGATACGCAGTATTTT. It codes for CSAQTTSGGRDTQYF.

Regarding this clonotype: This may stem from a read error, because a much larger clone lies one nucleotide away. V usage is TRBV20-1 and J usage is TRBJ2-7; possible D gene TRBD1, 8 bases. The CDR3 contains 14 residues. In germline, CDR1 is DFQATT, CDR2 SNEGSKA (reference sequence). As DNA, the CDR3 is TGCAGTGCCAGGAGGACGCAGGGGGCGCGGGAGCGGTACTTC. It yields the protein CSARRTQGARERYF.

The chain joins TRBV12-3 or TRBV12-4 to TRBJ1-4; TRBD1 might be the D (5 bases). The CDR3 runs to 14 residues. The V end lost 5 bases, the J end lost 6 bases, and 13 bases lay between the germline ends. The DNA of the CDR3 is TGTGCCAGCAGTCTAGGGGTGGGGGATGAAAAACTGTTTTTT. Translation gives CASSLGVGDEKLFF.

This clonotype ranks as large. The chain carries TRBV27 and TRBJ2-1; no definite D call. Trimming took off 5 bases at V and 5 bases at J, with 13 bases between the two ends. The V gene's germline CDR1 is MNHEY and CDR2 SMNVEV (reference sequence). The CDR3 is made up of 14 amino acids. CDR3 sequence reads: CASSPLTENNEQFF. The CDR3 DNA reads TGTGCCAGCAGTCCCCTGACCGAGAACAATGAGCAGTTCTTC.